The 16 T cell receptor beta chains presented below share a single source sample, sequenced in a study of shared clonotypes between healthy human individuals (dated by TCRdb to 2020 to 2021). CD8 naive samples were obtained by positive selection for CCR7 among CD45RO-negative cells, yielding a CD45RA+CCR7+ population from which TemRA cells were excluded. Receptors were amplified or captured by the immunoSEQ multiplex PCR assay. Sourced from immuneACCESS, this table was stored by TCRdb with only in-frame sequences that have V and J called. A share of the clones is absent; for the studies checked, an unresolved V gene accounts for under half, and the remainder has no known explanation. The sample table shows nearly 2 million clones, and about 95% are seen once. Of the sample, less than 1.5% falls within the top ten clones. Material for sequencing was naive CD8+ T cells sorted from blood. Taken with the paper, the label for cell subset or site translates to: CD45RA+CCR7+. Receptors were obtained from a man aged 18 to 30 in good health.

This chain uses TRBV6-1 with TRBJ2-2, with 7 nucleotides matching TRBD1. Germline CDR1 and CDR2: MNHNS and SASEGT. V lost 1 base, J lost 3 bases, and 5 bases stayed unmatched. The CDR3 has 16 amino acids. The CDR3 here is CASSEEAGGDTGELFF. CDR3 sequence (DNA): TGTGCCAGCAGTGAAGAGGCAGGGGGAGACACCGGGGAGCTGTTTTTT.

This clone occurred once. The chain couples TRBV6-5 to TRBJ1-2; a weak D match, TRBD1 (5 bases). Trimming took 4 bases from V and 3 from J, leaving 9 bases between them. The germline V gene has CDR1 MNHEY and CDR2 SVGAGI. This CDR3 region has 13 residues. This chain's CDR3 is CASSSDTHYGYTF. The CDR3 coding sequence is TGTGCCAGCAGTTCGGACACCCACTATGGCTACACCTTC.

V usage is TRBV5-4 and J usage is TRBJ2-7; possibly TRBD1 for D (6 bases). With 4 bases removed from V and 5 bases from J, the gap between germline ends came to 10 bases. Germline-derived CDR1 and CDR2 are SGHNT and YYREEE (reference sequence). The CDR3 sequence is 12 residues long. The DNA of the CDR3 is TGTGCCAGCAGCGGTCAGGGGAACGAGCAGTACTTC. It specifies CASSGQGNEQYF. The complete variable domain, with remaining parts taken from reference TRBV5-4 and TRBJ2-7, reads ETGVTQSPTHLIKTRGQQVTLRCSSQSGHNTVSWYQQALGQGPQFIFQYYREEENGRGNFPPRFSGLQFPNYSSELNVNALELDDSALYLCASSGQGNEQYFGPGTRLTVT.

The rearrangement links TRBV28 to TRBJ1-2; D unresolved. Between the trimmed V and J ends, which lost 3 bases and 6 bases, there was a span of 14 bases. There are 14 residues in the CDR3. CDR1 and CDR2 from the germline V gene are MDHEN and SYDVKM. CDR3 DNA: TGTGCCAGCAGTTTCCGGGGAGAATTTAATGGCTACACCTTC. Translating gives CASSFRGEFNGYTF.

The gene calls are TRBV5-6 and TRBJ2-7; TRBD1 matches at 9 bases. V lost 0 bases and J lost 3; bases outside the gene matches: 7. In germline, CDR1 is SGHDT, CDR2 YYEEEE. The CDR3 covers 16 residues. CDR3 in amino acids: CASSLDPGQGIYEQYF. The CDR3 DNA follows: TGTGCCAGCAGCTTGGATCCGGGACAGGGAATCTACGAGCAGTACTTC.

The V gene is TRBV11-2, the J gene TRBJ1-2, with 8 bases identical to TRBD1. In germline, CDR1 is SGHAT, CDR2 FQNNGV. The CDR3 consists of 14 residues. V lost 4 bases, J lost 5 bases, and 6 bases stayed unmatched. CDR3 in DNA: TGTGCCAGCAGCTCCGGACAGGGATGGTATGGCTACACCTTC. Translation: CASSSGQGWYGYTF.

Comment on this clone: Different DNA sequences within this sample yield the same CDR3. This chain uses TRBV29-1 with TRBJ1-2; unclear D gene. CDR3 length: 13 amino acids. Germline CDR1 SQVTM, CDR2 ANQGSEA. The V end was cut by 3 bases, the J end by 0 bases, with 8 bases between. The CDR3 reads CSVEDGSNYGYTF. In DNA form, the CDR3 reads TGCAGCGTTGAGGACGGATCTAACTATGGCTACACCTTC.

About this clone: This CDR3 is also generated by other DNA sequences in the sample. The chain has TRBV9 and TRBJ2-1; 7 bases fit TRBD2. The CDR3 length is 15 residues. J lost 1 base, V lost 0 bases, and 1 base had no gene match. Germline V lookup: CDR1 SGDLS, CDR2 YYNGEE. The CDR3 spells CASSVGGGSYNEQFF. The CDR3, as DNA: TGTGCCAGCAGCGTAGGGGGAGGGTCCTACAATGAGCAGTTCTTC.

The CDR3 nucleotides read TGTGCCAGCAGCGTAACCGGGAGTGTTAACACCGGGGAGCTGTTTTTT. Translated, it gives CASSVTGSVNTGELFF. The gene calls are TRBV9 and TRBJ2-2, with D maybe TRBD2 (6 bases). The CDR3 covers 16 residues. Trimming cost V 1 base and J 2 bases, with 12 bases left between them. Germline V gene sequence: CDR1 SGDLS, CDR2 YYNGEE.

This clone was found once. Different DNA sequences within this sample yield the same CDR3. The rearrangement links TRBV9 to TRBJ2-7, with D uncertain. The CDR3 loop spans 14 amino acids. The V gene's germline CDR1 is SGDLS and CDR2 YYNGEE. V lost 0 bases and J lost 0, with 7 bases in between. CDR3: CASSVGISSYEQYF. The CDR3 nucleotides are TGTGCCAGCAGCGTAGGGATCAGCTCCTACGAGCAGTACTTC.

The rearrangement links TRBV28 to TRBJ2-5, with 12 bases lining up with TRBD2. This CDR3 has 16 amino acids. V shed 4 bases, J shed 4 bases, and the junction held 7 bases outside the gene matches. Germline CDR1 MDHEN, CDR2 SYDVKM. This CDR3 reads CASSSTTSGGTETQYF. In nucleotides, the CDR3 is TGTGCCAGCAGTTCGACGACTAGCGGGGGTACAGAGACCCAGTACTTC.

This chain links TRBV6-1 with TRBJ1-1, with 10 positions matching TRBD1. The V segment lost 6 bases and the J segment 0 bases; nucleotides outside the gene matches: 7. Germline assignment: CDR1 MNHNS and CDR2 SASEGT. This CDR3 contains 16 residues. CDR3 loop: CASREWTGGLNTEAFF. The CDR3 coding sequence is TGTGCCAGCAGGGAATGGACAGGGGGTTTGAACACTGAAGCTTTCTTT.

The CDR3 is CASSLSSGSNHEQYF. The CDR3 DNA reads as TGTGCCAGCAGTTTATCTAGCGGGAGTAACCACGAGCAGTACTTC. The chain links TRBV27 to TRBJ2-7; 9 bases match TRBD2. The V gene's germline CDR1 is MNHEY and CDR2 SMNVEV (reference sequence). The CDR3 consists of 15 residues. Unmatched junction bases numbered 5, after V lost 0 bases and J lost 5 bases.

This clone was detected a few times. The chain uses TRBV27 and TRBJ2-5, with 8 bases lining up with TRBD1. Germline V CDR1 and CDR2: MNHEY, SMNVEV (reference sequence). The CDR3 length is 13 residues. Trimming at V came to 5 bases and at J to 4 bases, leaving 3 bases not matched to a gene. This CDR3 reads CASSTRGRETQYF. CDR3 bases: TGTGCCAGCAGTACCAGGGGGCGAGAGACCCAGTACTTC.

The V call is TRBV7-9, the J call TRBJ2-7; D possibly corresponds to TRBD1 (6 bases). The CDR3 is made up of 14 amino acids. V shed 1 base and J shed 5 bases, with 12 bases lying between them. Looked up from germline, CDR1 is SEHNR and CDR2 is FQNEAQ (reference sequence). This CDR3 is CASSLDRVPNEQYF. The CDR3 DNA reads TGTGCCAGCAGCTTAGACAGGGTTCCCAACGAGCAGTACTTC.

This clone has just one count. The chain combines TRBV25-1 with TRBJ2-3, with D perhaps TRBD1 (6 bases). The CDR3 covers 14 residues. Trimming cost V 2 bases and J 0 bases, with 6 bases left between them. Germline V gene sequence: CDR1 MGHDK, CDR2 SYGVNS. CDR3 loop: CASSEQGSTDTQYF. The CDR3 nucleotides are TGTGCCAGCAGTGAACAGGGGAGCACAGATACGCAGTATTTT.